The next 7 T cell receptor beta chains were all read from a single sample in a study of identical twins. A single record per CDR3 protein comes from TCRdb applying MiXCR to the 5' RACE reads. In the table there are 650,000 to 750,000 distinct CDR3 sequences, roughly 20% of which are singletons. The data also belong to a second study, concerning T cells expressing NK-cell markers.

The sequencing sample was made of PBMCs. These receptors all come from a woman under 30 in good health.

This chain's CDR3 is CASSYSGAARGYTF. The CDR3 DNA reads as TGTGCCAGCAGTTACTCCGGCGCTGCACGGGGCTACACCTTC. The chain is built from TRBV6-5 and TRBJ1-2; D uncertain. Germline CDR1 and CDR2: MNHEY and SVGAGI. The CDR3 consists of 14 residues. The ends were cut back, 0 bases at V and 8 bases at J, with 13 bases in the middle.

Only a few counts were recorded for this clonotype. The genes are TRBV5-1 and TRBJ1-6; D is perhaps TRBD1 (6 bases). This CDR3 is 17 amino acids long. The V gene lost 2 bases and the J gene lost 6 bases, with 18 bases spanning the gap. Germline loops: CDR1 SGHRS, CDR2 YFSETQ. CDR3 sequence: CASSFTAFRTANSPLHF. CDR3 in DNA: TGCGCCAGCAGCTTCACCGCATTCAGGACAGCTAATTCACCCCTCCACTTT.

In its sample, this clonotype was seen a few times. The chain links TRBV5-6 to TRBJ2-3; D remains unclear. The CDR3 is made up of 15 amino acids. CDR1 is SGHDT and CDR2 is YYEEEE in the germline V gene. V lost 1 base to trimming and J lost 3 bases, with 12 bases between them. CDR3 sequence (DNA): TGTGCCAGCAGCTTGCCGCGGTTCAGGACAGATACGCAGTATTTT. Its translation is CASSLPRFRTDTQYF.

This clonotype appeared a few times. CDR3 region: CSASPGPNEKLFF. CDR3 coding DNA: TGCAGTGCTAGTCCGGGTCCCAATGAAAAACTGTTTTTT. V usage is TRBV20-1 and J usage is TRBJ1-4; D gene unclear. Germline loops: CDR1 DFQATT, CDR2 SNEGSKA (reference sequence). The CDR3 is made up of 13 amino acids. V was clipped by 3 bases and J by 5 bases, with 10 bases between them.

The chain has TRBV7-7 and TRBJ2-7; 7 nucleotides match TRBD1. Unmatched junction bases numbered 5, after V lost 4 bases and J lost 5 bases. Looked up from germline, CDR1 is SSHAT and CDR2 is FNYEAQ (reference sequence). This CDR3 region has 13 residues. CDR3 coding DNA: TGTGCCAGCAGCTATAGACAGGGAGACGAGCAGTACTTC. As protein: CASSYRQGDEQYF.

V is TRBV6-1 and J is TRBJ2-7; 8 bases align to TRBD2. V shed 0 bases and J 7 bases; nucleotides not matched to a gene: 11. Per germline, CDR1 MNHNS and CDR2 SASEGT. The CDR3 loop spans 16 amino acids. CDR3 loop: CASSEALGSGSLEQYF. The CDR3 DNA reads as TGTGCCAGCAGTGAAGCTCTCGGGAGCGGGAGCCTTGAGCAGTACTTC.

This sequence joins TRBV10-3 and TRBJ2-1, with TRBD2 matching 7 bases. The V gene's germline CDR1 is ENHRY and CDR2 SYGVKD. The length of the CDR3 is 15 residues. Germline trimming cut 7 bases from V and 2 bases from J; bases unmatched to any gene: 8. The CDR3 region has the DNA TGTGCCATCAAGAATCCTAGCGGAGCCTACAATGAGCAGTTCTTC. The encoded protein is CAIKNPSGAYNEQFF.